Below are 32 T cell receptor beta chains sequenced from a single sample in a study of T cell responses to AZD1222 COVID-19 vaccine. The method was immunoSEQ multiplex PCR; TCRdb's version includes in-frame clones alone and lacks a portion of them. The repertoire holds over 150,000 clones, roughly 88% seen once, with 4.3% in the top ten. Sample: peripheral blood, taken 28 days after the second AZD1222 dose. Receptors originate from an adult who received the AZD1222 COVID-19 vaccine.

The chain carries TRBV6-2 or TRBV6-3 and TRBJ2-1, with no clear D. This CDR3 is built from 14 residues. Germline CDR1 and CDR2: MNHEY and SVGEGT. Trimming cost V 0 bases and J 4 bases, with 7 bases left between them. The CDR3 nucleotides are TGTGCCAGCAGTTACTCCAACAAATACAATGAGCAGTTCTTC. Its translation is CASSYSNKYNEQFF.

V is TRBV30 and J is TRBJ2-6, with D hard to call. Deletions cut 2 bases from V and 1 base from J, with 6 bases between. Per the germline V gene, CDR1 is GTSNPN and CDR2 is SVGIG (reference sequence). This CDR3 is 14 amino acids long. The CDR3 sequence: CAWSSPSGANVLTF. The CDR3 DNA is TGTGCCTGGAGTTCCCCTTCTGGGGCCAACGTCCTGACTTTC.

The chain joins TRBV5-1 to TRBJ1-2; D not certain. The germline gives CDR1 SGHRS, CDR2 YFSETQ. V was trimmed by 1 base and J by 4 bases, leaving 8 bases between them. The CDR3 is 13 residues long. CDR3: CASSLNWLYGYTF. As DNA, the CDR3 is TGCGCCAGCAGCTTGAATTGGCTCTATGGCTACACCTTC.

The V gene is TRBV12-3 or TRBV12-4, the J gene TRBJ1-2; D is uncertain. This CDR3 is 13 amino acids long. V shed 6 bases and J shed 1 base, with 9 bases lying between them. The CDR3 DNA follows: TGTGCCAGCAGCAACGGGGTTAACTATGGCTACACCTTC. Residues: CASSNGVNYGYTF.

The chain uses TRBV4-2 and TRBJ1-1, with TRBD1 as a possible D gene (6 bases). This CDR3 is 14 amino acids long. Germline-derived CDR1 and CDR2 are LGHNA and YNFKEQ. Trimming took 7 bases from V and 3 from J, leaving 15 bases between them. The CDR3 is CASTPGERDTEAFF. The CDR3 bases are TGTGCCAGCACTCCAGGGGAGAGGGACACTGAAGCTTTCTTT.

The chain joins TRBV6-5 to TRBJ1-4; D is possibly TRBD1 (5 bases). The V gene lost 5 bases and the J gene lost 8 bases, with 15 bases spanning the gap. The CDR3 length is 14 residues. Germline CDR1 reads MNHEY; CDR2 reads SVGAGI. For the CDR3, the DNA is TGTGCCAGCAGTCTCGGGACCCTAGCGGAAAAACTGTTTTTT. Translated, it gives CASSLGTLAEKLFF.

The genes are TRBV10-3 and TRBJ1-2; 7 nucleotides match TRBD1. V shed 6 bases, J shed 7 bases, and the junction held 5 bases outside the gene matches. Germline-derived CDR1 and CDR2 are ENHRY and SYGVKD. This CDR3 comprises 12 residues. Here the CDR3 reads CAIRKTGTGYTF. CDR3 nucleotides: TGTGCCATCAGAAAGACAGGGACTGGCTACACCTTC.

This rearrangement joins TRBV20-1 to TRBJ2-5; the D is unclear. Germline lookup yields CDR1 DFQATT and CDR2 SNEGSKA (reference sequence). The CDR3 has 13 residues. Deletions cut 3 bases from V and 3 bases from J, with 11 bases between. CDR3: CSASSVGKETQYF. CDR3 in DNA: TGCAGTGCTAGTTCGGTCGGAAAAGAGACCCAGTACTTC.

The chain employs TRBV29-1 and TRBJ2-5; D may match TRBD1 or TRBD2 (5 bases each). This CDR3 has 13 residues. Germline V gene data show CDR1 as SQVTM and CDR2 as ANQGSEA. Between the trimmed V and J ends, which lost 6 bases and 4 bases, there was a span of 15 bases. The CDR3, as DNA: TGCAGCGTCCGAGTGGGACGAGGAGAGACCCAGTACTTC. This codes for CSVRVGRGETQYF.

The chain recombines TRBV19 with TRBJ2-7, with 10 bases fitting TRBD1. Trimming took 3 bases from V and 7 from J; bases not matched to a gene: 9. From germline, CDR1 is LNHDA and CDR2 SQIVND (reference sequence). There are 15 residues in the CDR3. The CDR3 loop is CASSIRTGGRGEQYF. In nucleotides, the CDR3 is TGTGCCAGTAGTATCAGGACAGGGGGGAGAGGTGAGCAGTACTTC.

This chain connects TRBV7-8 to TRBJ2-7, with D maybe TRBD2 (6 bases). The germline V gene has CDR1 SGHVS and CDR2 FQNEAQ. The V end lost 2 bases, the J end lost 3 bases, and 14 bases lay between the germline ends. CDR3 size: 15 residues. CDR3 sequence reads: CASSLWRDPNYEQYF. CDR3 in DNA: TGTGCCAGCAGCTTATGGCGGGACCCGAACTACGAGCAGTACTTC.

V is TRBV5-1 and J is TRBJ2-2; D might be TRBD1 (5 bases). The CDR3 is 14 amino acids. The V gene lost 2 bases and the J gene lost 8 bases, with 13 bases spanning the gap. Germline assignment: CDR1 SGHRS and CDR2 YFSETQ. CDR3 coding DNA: TGCGCCAGCAGCTTCGACAGTTTGGCTGGGGAGCTGTTTTTT. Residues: CASSFDSLAGELFF.

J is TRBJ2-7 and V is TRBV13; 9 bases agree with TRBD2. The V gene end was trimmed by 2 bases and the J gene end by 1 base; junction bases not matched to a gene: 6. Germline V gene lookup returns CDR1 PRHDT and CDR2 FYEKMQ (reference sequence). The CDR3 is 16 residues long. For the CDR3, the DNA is TGTGCCAGCAGCTTACGGCCTAGCGGGGTGTCCTACGAGCAGTACTTC. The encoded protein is CASSLRPSGVSYEQYF.

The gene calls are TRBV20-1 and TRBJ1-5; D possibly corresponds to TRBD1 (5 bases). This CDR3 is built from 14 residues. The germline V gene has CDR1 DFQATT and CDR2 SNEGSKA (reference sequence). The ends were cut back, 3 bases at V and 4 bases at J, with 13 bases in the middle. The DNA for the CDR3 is TGCAGTGCTAGTGGAGGTTCAGGGAATCAGCCCCAGCATTTT. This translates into CSASGGSGNQPQHF.

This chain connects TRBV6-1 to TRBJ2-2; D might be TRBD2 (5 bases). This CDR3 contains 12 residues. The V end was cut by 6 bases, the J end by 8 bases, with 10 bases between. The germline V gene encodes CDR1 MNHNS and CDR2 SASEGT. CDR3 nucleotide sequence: TGTGCCAGCAGCCCCGAGGGTGGGGAGCTGTTTTTT. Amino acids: CASSPEGGELFF.

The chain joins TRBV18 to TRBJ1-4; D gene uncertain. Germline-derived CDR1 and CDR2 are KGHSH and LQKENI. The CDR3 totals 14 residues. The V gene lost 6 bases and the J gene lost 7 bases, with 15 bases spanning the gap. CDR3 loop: CASSYNAGSEKLFF. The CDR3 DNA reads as TGTGCCAGCTCCTACAATGCAGGTAGTGAAAAACTGTTTTTT.

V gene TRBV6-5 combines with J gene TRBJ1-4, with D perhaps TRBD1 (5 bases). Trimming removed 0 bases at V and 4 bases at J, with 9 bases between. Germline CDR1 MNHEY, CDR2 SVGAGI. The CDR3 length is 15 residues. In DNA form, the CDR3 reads TGTGCCAGCAGTTACTCGAGGGGTGATAATGAAAAACTGTTTTTT. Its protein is CASSYSRGDNEKLFF.

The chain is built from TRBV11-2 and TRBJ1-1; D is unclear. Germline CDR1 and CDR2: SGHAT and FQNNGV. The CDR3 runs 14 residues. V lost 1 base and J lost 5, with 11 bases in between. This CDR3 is CASSLGARRTEAFF. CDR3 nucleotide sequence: TGTGCCAGCAGCTTAGGGGCAAGAAGGACTGAAGCTTTCTTT.

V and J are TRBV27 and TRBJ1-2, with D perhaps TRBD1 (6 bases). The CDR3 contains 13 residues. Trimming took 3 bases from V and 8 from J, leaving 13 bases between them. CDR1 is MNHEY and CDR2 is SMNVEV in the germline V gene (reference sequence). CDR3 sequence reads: CASSLGQFWGYTF. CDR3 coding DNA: TGTGCCAGCAGTTTGGGACAATTCTGGGGCTACACCTTC.

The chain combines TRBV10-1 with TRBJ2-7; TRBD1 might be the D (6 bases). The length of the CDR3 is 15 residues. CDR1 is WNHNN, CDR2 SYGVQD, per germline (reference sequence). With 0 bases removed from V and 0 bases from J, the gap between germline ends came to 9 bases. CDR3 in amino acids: CASSESTGSSYEQYF. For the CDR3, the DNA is TGCGCCAGCAGTGAGTCAACAGGGAGCTCCTACGAGCAGTACTTC.

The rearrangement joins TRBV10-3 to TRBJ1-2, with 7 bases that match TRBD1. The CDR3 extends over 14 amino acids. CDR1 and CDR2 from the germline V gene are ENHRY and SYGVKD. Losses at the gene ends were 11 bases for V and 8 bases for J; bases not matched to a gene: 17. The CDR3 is CASRDQTGSRGYTF. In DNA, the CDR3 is TGTGCCTCCAGAGACCAGACAGGGTCGAGGGGCTACACCTTC.

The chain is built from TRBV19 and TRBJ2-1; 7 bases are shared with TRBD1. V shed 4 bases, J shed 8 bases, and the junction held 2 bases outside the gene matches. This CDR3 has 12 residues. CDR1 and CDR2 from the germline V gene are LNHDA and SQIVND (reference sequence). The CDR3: CASSSTGDEQFF. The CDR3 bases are TGTGCCAGTAGTAGTACAGGGGATGAGCAGTTCTTC.

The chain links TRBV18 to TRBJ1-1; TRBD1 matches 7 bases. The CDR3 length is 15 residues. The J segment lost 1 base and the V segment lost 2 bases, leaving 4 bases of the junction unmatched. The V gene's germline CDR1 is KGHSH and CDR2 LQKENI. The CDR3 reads CASSPDRAPNTEAFF. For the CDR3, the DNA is TGTGCCAGCTCACCAGACAGGGCCCCGAACACTGAAGCTTTCTTT. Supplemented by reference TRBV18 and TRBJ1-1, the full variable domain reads NAGVMQNPRHLVRRRGQEARLRCSPMKGHSHVYWYRQLPEEGLKFMVYLQKENIIDESGMPKERFSAEFPKEGPSILRIQQVVRGDSAAYFCASSPDRAPNTEAFFGQGTRLTVV.

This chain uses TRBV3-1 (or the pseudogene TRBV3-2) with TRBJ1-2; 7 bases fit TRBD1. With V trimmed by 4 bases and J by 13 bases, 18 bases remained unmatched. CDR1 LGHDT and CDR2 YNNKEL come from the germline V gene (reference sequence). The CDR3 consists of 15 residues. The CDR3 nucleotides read TGTGCCAGCAGCCCTTTTAGACAGGGTTCGCTCCTGTGCACCTTC. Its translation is CASSPFRQGSLLCTF.

The CDR3 region is CASSALNTGELFF. The DNA of the CDR3 is TGTGCCAGCAGCGCCCTGAACACCGGGGAGCTGTTTTTT. J is TRBJ2-2 and V is TRBV7-3; no clear D gene. The CDR3 contains 13 residues. V was shortened by 5 bases and J by 1 base, with 5 bases between the two germline ends. Per germline, CDR1 SGHTA and CDR2 FQGTGA.

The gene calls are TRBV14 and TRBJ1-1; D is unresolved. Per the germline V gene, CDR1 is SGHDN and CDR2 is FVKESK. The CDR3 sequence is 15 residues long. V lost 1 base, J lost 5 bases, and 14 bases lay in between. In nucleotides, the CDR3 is TGTGCCAGCAGCCAAGGATGGGCCTTTGGGACTGAAGCTTTCTTT. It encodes CASSQGWAFGTEAFF. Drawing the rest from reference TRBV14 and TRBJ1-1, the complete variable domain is EAGVTQFPSHSVIEKGQTVTLRCDPISGHDNLYWYRRVMGKEIKFLLHFVKESKQDESGMPNNRFLAERTGGTYSTLKVQPAELEDSGVYFCASSQGWAFGTEAFFGQGTRLTVV.

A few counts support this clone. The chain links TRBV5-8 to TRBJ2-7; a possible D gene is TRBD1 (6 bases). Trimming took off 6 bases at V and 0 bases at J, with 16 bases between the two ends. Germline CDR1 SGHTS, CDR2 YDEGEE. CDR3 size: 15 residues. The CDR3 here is CASNIRRTDSYEQYF. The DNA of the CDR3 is TGTGCCAGCAATATCCGGCGGACAGACTCCTACGAGCAGTACTTC.

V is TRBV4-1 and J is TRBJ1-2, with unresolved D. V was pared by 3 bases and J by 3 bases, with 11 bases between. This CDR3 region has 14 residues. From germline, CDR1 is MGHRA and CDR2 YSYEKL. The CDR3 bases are TGCGCCAGCAGCCAGGGAGAAGGTTACTATGGCTACACCTTC. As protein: CASSQGEGYYGYTF.

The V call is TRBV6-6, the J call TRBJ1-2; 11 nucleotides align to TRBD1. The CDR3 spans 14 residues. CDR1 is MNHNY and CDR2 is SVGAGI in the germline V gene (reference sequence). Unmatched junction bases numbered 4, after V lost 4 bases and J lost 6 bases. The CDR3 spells CASSWGTGGDGYTF. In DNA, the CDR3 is TGTGCCAGCAGTTGGGGGACAGGGGGAGATGGCTACACCTTC.

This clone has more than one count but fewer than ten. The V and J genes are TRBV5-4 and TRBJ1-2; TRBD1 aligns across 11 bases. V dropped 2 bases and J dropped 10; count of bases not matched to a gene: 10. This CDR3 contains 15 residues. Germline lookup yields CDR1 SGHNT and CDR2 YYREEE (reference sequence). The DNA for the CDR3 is TGTGCCAGCAGCTTAAGGACAGGGGGCATTGGGGACTACACCTTC. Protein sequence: CASSLRTGGIGDYTF.

DNA for the CDR3: TGTGCCAGCAGCTTCTTAAGCTCTGGAAACACCATATATTTT. This codes for CASSFLSSGNTIYF. The chain joins TRBV7-8 to TRBJ1-3, with no clear D. CDR3 size: 14 residues. CDR1 and CDR2 from the germline V gene are SGHVS and FQNEAQ. Trimming took 3 bases from V and 0 from J, leaving 6 bases between them.

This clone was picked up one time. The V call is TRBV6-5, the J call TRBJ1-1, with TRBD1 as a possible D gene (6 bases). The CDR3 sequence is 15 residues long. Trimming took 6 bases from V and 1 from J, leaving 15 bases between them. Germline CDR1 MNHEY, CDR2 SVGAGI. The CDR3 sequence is CASRGGDLGNTEAFF. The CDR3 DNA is TGTGCCAGCAGAGGGGGGGACCTAGGGAACACTGAAGCTTTCTTT.